The 17 T cell receptor beta chains given below trace back to one sample, sequenced in a study of blood T cell repertoires in COVID-19. The method was immunoSEQ multiplex PCR; TCRdb's version includes in-frame clones alone and lacks a portion of them. There are some 250,000 clones in the sample; 75% to 90% occur only once, and around 12% lies in the top ten. Material: peripheral blood. The receptors here all came from a woman in her sixties or seventies with active or convalescent COVID-19.

V gene TRBV7-9 combines with J gene TRBJ2-7; D gene uncertain. V lost 1 base and J lost 5, with 15 bases in between. The length of the CDR3 is 15 residues. From germline, CDR1 is SEHNR and CDR2 FQNEAQ (reference sequence). CDR3: CASSLGRWAYDEQYF. For the CDR3, the DNA is TGTGCCAGCAGCTTAGGGCGTTGGGCTTACGACGAGCAGTACTTC.

The table lists this clone with a count of one. The chain has TRBV2 and TRBJ2-2; TRBD1 might be the D (5 bases). V was trimmed by 10 bases and J by 0 bases, leaving 15 bases between them. Germline assignment: CDR1 SNHLY and CDR2 FYNNEI. This CDR3 is built from 15 residues. The CDR3 reads CAIEDRLANTGELFF. The DNA of the CDR3 is TGTGCCATCGAAGACAGACTCGCGAACACCGGGGAGCTGTTTTTT.

This chain links TRBV18 with TRBJ2-1, with D possibly TRBD2 on 7 matching bases. CDR1 KGHSH and CDR2 LQKENI come from the germline V gene. The CDR3 totals 15 residues. The V end lost 2 bases, the J end lost 11 bases, and 19 bases lay between the germline ends. In nucleotides, the CDR3 is TGTGCCAGCTCACCAACGGTTGAAAAGGGGGGGAAGCAGTTCTTC. Amino acids: CASSPTVEKGGKQFF.

This clone appeared a single time. The chain joins TRBV7-2 to TRBJ2-7, with TRBD2 matching over 7 bases. The CDR3 spans 15 residues. J was trimmed by 2 bases and V by 1 base; bases with no gene match: 5. Germline V lookup: CDR1 SGHTA, CDR2 FQGNSA. The CDR3 loop is CASSLGAGVAYEQYF. The DNA for the CDR3 is TGTGCCAGCAGCTTAGGGGCGGGGGTGGCCTACGAGCAGTACTTC.

This clone was recorded a few times. The rearrangement links TRBV7-2 to TRBJ2-1, with TRBD1 as a possible D gene (5 bases). CDR3 size: 14 residues. Germline lookup yields CDR1 SGHTA and CDR2 FQGNSA. Between the trimmed V and J ends, which lost 4 bases and 2 bases, there was a span of 9 bases. The CDR3 DNA is TGTGCCAGCAGCTGGACAATGGCCTACAATGAGCAGTTCTTC. This translates into CASSWTMAYNEQFF.

V usage is TRBV12-3 or TRBV12-4 and J usage is TRBJ1-2; unclear D gene. The CDR3 consists of 13 residues. V lost 3 bases and J 6 bases, leaving 11 bases between the germline ends. This CDR3 reads CASSFRRGDGYTF. CDR3 bases: TGTGCCAGCAGTTTTCGACGGGGTGATGGCTACACCTTC.

The rearrangement joins TRBV5-4 to TRBJ2-4, with 8 bases identical to TRBD1. The CDR3 extends over 13 amino acids. Germline V CDR1 and CDR2: SGHNT, YYREEE (reference sequence). J gave up 6 bases and V 3 bases, and 2 bases lay outside the gene matches. The CDR3 nucleotides read TGTGCCAGCAGCTCCGACAGGGGAAACATTCAGTACTTC. This sequence encodes CASSSDRGNIQYF.

The V gene is TRBV9, the J gene TRBJ2-1; no definite D call. The CDR3 spans 13 residues. Germline CDR1 SGDLS, CDR2 YYNGEE. Trimming cost V 0 bases and J 4 bases, with 5 bases left between them. CDR3 loop: CASSVAVYNEQFF. CDR3 DNA sequence: TGTGCCAGCAGCGTAGCAGTTTACAATGAGCAGTTCTTC.

V usage is TRBV19 and J usage is TRBJ1-6; D is uncertain. Trimming left V 3 bases short and J 5 bases short, with 8 bases between. Germline CDR1 and CDR2: LNHDA and SQIVND (reference sequence). The CDR3 runs to 14 residues. CDR3 sequence reads: CASSILTDNSPLHF. For the CDR3, the DNA is TGTGCCAGTAGTATCCTCACAGATAATTCACCCCTCCACTTT.

The V and J genes are TRBV3-1 (or the pseudogene TRBV3-2) and TRBJ1-2; D not resolved. The V and J ends lost 0 bases and 2 bases respectively, with 13 bases between them. CDR1 and CDR2 from the germline V gene are LGHDT and YNNKEL (reference sequence). The CDR3 extends over 16 amino acids. This CDR3 is CASSQDFRSPNYGYTF. The CDR3 nucleotides are TGTGCCAGCAGCCAAGATTTCAGGTCTCCAAACTATGGCTACACCTTC.

The chain has TRBV3-1 (or the pseudogene TRBV3-2) and TRBJ2-7; TRBD2 aligns across 14 bases. Germline V gives CDR1 LGHDT, CDR2 YNNKEL (reference sequence). Trimming took 4 bases from V and 3 from J; bases not matched to a gene: 8. This CDR3 spans 17 amino acids. The CDR3 DNA sequence: TGTGCCAGCAGCCGAAGACTAGCGGGGGGGTTCCTCTACGAGCAGTACTTC. Its translation: CASSRRLAGGFLYEQYF.

This clone was observed a few times. The genes are TRBV4-1 and TRBJ2-3, with 8 bases identical to TRBD1. The germline gives CDR1 MGHRA, CDR2 YSYEKL. This CDR3 contains 15 residues. Trimming removed 6 bases from V and 4 bases from J; junction bases left unmatched: 9. The CDR3 DNA follows: TGCGCCAGCAGTCGGGACAGGCAGGGAGCAGATACGCAGTATTTT. Its protein product is CASSRDRQGADTQYF.

The V gene is TRBV5-7, the J gene TRBJ2-2; the match to TRBD1 covers 9 bases. TRBV5-7 is sorted into the ORF group, with uncertain function. J lost 3 bases, V lost 2 bases, and 5 bases had no gene match. The CDR3 contains 16 residues. This CDR3 is CASSFRDRVYTGELFF. The CDR3 DNA follows: TGTGCCAGCAGCTTCCGGGACAGGGTGTACACCGGGGAGCTGTTTTTT.

The V and J genes are TRBV6-2 or TRBV6-3 and TRBJ1-6; D call uncertain. V gave up 5 bases and J gave up 11 bases, with 16 bases separating them. From germline, CDR1 is MNHEY and CDR2 SVGEGT. This CDR3 region has 14 residues. DNA of the CDR3: TGTGCCAGCAGTCTCCCGGTGGGGAGGCCACCCCTCCACTTT. Translated, it gives CASSLPVGRPPLHF.

The V call is TRBV27, the J call TRBJ1-2, with TRBD1 matching over 9 bases. Germline V gene sequence: CDR1 MNHEY, CDR2 SMNVEV (reference sequence). The ends lost 2 bases at V and 7 bases at J; junction bases unmatched: 8. CDR3 length equals 15 residues. The CDR3 coding sequence is TGTGCCAGCAGTTTAGAGGACAGGGGCCTAAGTGGCTACACCTTC. Its protein is CASSLEDRGLSGYTF.

Only one count was recorded for this clone. J is TRBJ2-5 and V is TRBV5-4; perhaps TRBD1 as D (5 bases). In germline, CDR1 is SGHNT, CDR2 YYREEE (reference sequence). The ends were cut back, 4 bases at V and 5 bases at J, with 15 bases in the middle. CDR3 size: 14 residues. In DNA form, the CDR3 reads TGTGCCAGCAGCCCGCTTGGGGCAGCGGAGACCCAGTACTTC. This translates into CASSPLGAAETQYF.

This chain connects TRBV5-1 to TRBJ1-1, with 7 bases lining up with TRBD1. Germline-derived CDR1 and CDR2 are SGHRS and YFSETQ. The CDR3 extends over 16 amino acids. Trimming took 4 bases from V and 1 from J; bases not matched to a gene: 10. CDR3 bases: TGCGCCAGCAGCCCCGGGCCGACAGGGCGGAACACTGAAGCTTTCTTT. Encoded protein: CASSPGPTGRNTEAFF.